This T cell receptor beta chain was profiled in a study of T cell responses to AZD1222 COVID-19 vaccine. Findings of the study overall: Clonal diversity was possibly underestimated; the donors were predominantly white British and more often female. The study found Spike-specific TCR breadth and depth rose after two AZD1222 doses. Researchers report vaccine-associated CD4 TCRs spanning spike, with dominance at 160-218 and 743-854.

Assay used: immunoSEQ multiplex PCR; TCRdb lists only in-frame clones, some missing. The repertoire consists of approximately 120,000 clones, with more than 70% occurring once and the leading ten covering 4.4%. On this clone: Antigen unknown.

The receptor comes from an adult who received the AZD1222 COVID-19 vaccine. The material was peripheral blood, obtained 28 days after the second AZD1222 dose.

The CDR3 loop is CASREHQRVVNYGYTF. DNA of the CDR3: TGTGCCAGCAGGGAACACCAGCGGGTAGTAAACTATGGCTACACCTTC. The chain joins TRBV28 to TRBJ1-2; D unresolved. Germline CDR1 is MDHEN and CDR2 is SYDVKM. The V end lost 6 bases, the J end lost 2 bases, and 19 bases lay between the germline ends. This CDR3 is built from 16 residues.